The source of this T cell receptor beta chain is a study of OX40 agonist ivuxolimab in advanced cancers. The assay was immunoSEQ multiplex PCR, and TCRdb's table has in-frame clones only and misses some. The sample consists of 46,000 or so clones, 89% of them appearing once. Autoimmune disease history or systemic immunosuppression led to patients being barred. The CDR3 loop spans 17 amino acids. V was cut by 5 bases and J by 0 bases, with 18 bases left in between. Per germline, CDR1 SGHVS and CDR2 FNYEAQ. The V and J genes are TRBV7-6 and TRBJ2-3; D unresolved. The clonotype originates from an adult with an advanced solid tumor such as melanoma, head and neck, liver or kidney cancer. The starting material was CD4+ or CD8+ T cells sorted from blood, obtained in a trial of the OX40 agonist ivuxolimab. CDR3 region: CASSPINLPSSTDTQYF. Written as DNA, the CDR3 is TGTGCCAGCAGCCCGATTAATCTGCCGTCAAGCACAGATACGCAGTATTTT.